The 4 T cell receptor beta chains given below trace back to one sample, sequenced in a study of cytomegalovirus exposure and HLA in healthy donors. 13 Jbeta primers and 60 Vbeta primers were used for the PCR. The table came from immunoSEQ multiplex PCR; TCRdb's copy has only in-frame clones and leaves some out. This table holds 200,000 to 250,000 clones. Sequencing was performed on PBMCs. The receptors derive from a girl aged 2-9 years in good health and CMV-seropositive.

CDR3: CASSEIRRNTGELFF. The CDR3 nucleotides read TGCGCCAGCAGCGAAATTCGGAGAAACACCGGGGAGCTGTTTTTT. The chain employs TRBV5-1 and TRBJ2-2; no definite D call. Germline CDR1 and CDR2: SGHRS and YFSETQ. The ends were cut back, 4 bases at V and 2 bases at J, with 12 bases in the middle. The CDR3 length is 15 residues.

This chain joins TRBV7-2 and TRBJ2-7, with D possibly matching TRBD1 (7 bases). CDR1 is SGHTA, CDR2 FQGNSA, per germline. This CDR3 has 15 residues. With 4 bases removed from V and 4 bases from J, the gap between germline ends came to 17 bases. The DNA of the CDR3 is TGTGCCAGCAGCTCTCCGACTAGACAGGGATACGAGCAGTACTTC. Translation gives CASSSPTRQGYEQYF.

The V call is TRBV6-6, the J call TRBJ1-3; D remains ambiguous. V was shortened by 0 bases and J by 1 base, with 4 bases between the two germline ends. The CDR3 runs 14 residues. The germline CDR1 and CDR2 sequences are MNHNY and SVGAGI (reference sequence). CDR3 nucleotide sequence: TGTGCCAGCAGTTACTCCGGTTCTGGAAACACCATATATTTT. This gives the protein CASSYSGSGNTIYF.

This chain uses TRBV6-1 with TRBJ1-1; no clear D. CDR1 and CDR2 (germline): MNHNS, SASEGT. V shed 4 bases and J shed 8 bases, with 14 bases lying between them. The CDR3 covers 13 residues. CDR3 sequence (DNA): TGTGCCAGCAGTGCCGAGGGCCCACCAGAAGCTTTCTTT. Residues: CASSAEGPPEAFF.